This is a list of T cell receptor beta chains from one sample in a study of blood T cell repertoires in COVID-19. TCRdb's table, derived via immunoSEQ multiplex PCR, lists solely in-frame clones and lacks some. The data hold 70,000 or so clones, with 80% to 90% observed a single time. Sequencing was performed on peripheral blood. The receptors were sampled from a woman in her fifties or sixties with acute or convalescent COVID-19. The CDR3 runs from the conserved cysteine through the conserved F or W. A D gene is named only where the DNA matches it firmly. Only some rows state a clone size, as once, few, many or a class for expanded clones.

J gene: TRBJ1-2
D gene: NA
V gene: TRBV2
clone size: once
CDR3 DNA: TGTGCCAGCAGTGAAGGCAGAACCTATGGCTACACCTTC
CDR3 protein: CASSEGRTYGYTF

J gene: TRBJ2-1
D gene: NA
V gene: TRBV11-3
clone size: once
CDR3 DNA: TGTGCCAGCAGCTTTAACAGGGGAGGTGAGCAGTTCTTC
CDR3 protein: CASSFNRGGEQFF

J gene: TRBJ2-7
D gene: TRBD1
V gene: TRBV29-1
clone size: NA
CDR3 DNA: TGCAGCGTTGAGGACAGGGGGCACTCCTACGAGCAGTACTTC
CDR3 protein: CSVEDRGHSYEQYF

J gene: TRBJ1-1
D gene: NA
V gene: TRBV28
clone size: NA
CDR3 DNA: TGTGCCAGCAGTGTTAGGGGAACTGAAGCTTTCTTT
CDR3 protein: CASSVRGTEAFF

J gene: TRBJ2-2
D gene: TRBD2
V gene: TRBV7-3
clone size: NA
CDR3 DNA: TGTGCCAGCAGCCCGGCGGGGGTGAACGGGAAGCTGTTTTTT
CDR3 protein: CASSPAGVNGKLFF

J gene: TRBJ2-5
D gene: NA
V gene: TRBV5-4
clone size: NA
CDR3 DNA: TGTGCCAGCAGCTTCGGGAACGGAGAGACCCAGTACTTC
CDR3 protein: CASSFGNGETQYF

J gene: TRBJ2-7
D gene: TRBD1
V gene: TRBV11-2
clone size: NA
CDR3 DNA: TGTGCCAGCAGCTTAGAAAGCGACAGGGGGCTAACGTCCTACGAGCAGTACTTC
CDR3 protein: CASSLESDRGLTSYEQYF

J gene: TRBJ1-1
D gene: TRBD1
V gene: TRBV6-5
clone size: few
CDR3 DNA: TGTGCCAGCAGTTACGGATGGACAGGGAAAAGCACTGAAGCTTTCTTT
CDR3 protein: CASSYGWTGKSTEAFF

J gene: TRBJ1-1
D gene: TRBD1
V gene: TRBV3-1/TRBV3-2
clone size: NA
CDR3 DNA: TGTGCCAGCAGCGAAAGGGACAGAACTGAAGCTTTCTTT
CDR3 protein: CASSERDRTEAFF

J gene: TRBJ1-1
D gene: TRBD1
V gene: TRBV12-3/TRBV12-4
clone size: NA
CDR3 DNA: TGTGCCAGCAGCCTACAGGGGCTCACTGAAGCTTTCTTT
CDR3 protein: CASSLQGLTEAFF

J gene: TRBJ2-7
D gene: TRBD1
V gene: TRBV6-5
clone size: few
CDR3 DNA: TGTGCCAGCAGCTCGACCGGGACAGTATCCTACGAGCAGTACTTC
CDR3 protein: CASSSTGTVSYEQYF

J gene: TRBJ2-2
D gene: TRBD2
V gene: TRBV6-2/TRBV6-3
clone size: NA
CDR3 DNA: TGTGCCAGCAGTTTCTCTAGCGGGAGAAACACCGGGGAGCTGTTTTTT
CDR3 protein: CASSFSSGRNTGELFF

J gene: TRBJ2-5
D gene: TRBD1
V gene: TRBV7-3
clone size: once
CDR3 DNA: TGTGCCAGCAGCCCAGGGACAGGGCTAGAGACCCAGTACTTC
CDR3 protein: CASSPGTGLETQYF

J gene: TRBJ2-5
D gene: TRBD2
V gene: TRBV6-6
clone size: NA
CDR3 DNA: TGTGCCAGCAGTCGCATTATGACTAGCGGGGCTGCAGAGACCCAGTACTTC
CDR3 protein: CASSRIMTSGAAETQYF

J gene: TRBJ1-2
D gene: NA
V gene: TRBV2
clone size: NA
CDR3 DNA: TGTGCCAGCGCCCCGCTAAACGGGAACTATGGCTACACCTTC
CDR3 protein: CASAPLNGNYGYTF

J gene: TRBJ2-7
D gene: NA
V gene: TRBV19
clone size: NA
CDR3 DNA: TGTGCCAGTAGTTTAGCCGGGGTAACCCCCTACGAGCAGTACTTC
CDR3 protein: CASSLAGVTPYEQYF

J gene: TRBJ2-3
D gene: NA
V gene: TRBV7-6
clone size: NA
CDR3 DNA: TGTGCCAGCAGCTTATTTTATTCCGGGGGCACAGATACGCAGTATTTT
CDR3 protein: CASSLFYSGGTDTQYF

J gene: TRBJ1-2
D gene: NA
V gene: TRBV18
clone size: NA
CDR3 DNA: TGTGCCAGCTCACCGGAGGGGGAGGGATATGGCTACACCTTC
CDR3 protein: CASSPEGEGYGYTF

J gene: TRBJ2-3
D gene: NA
V gene: TRBV2
clone size: NA
CDR3 DNA: TGTGCCAGCAGGTACAGGGAAGGCACAGATACGCAGTATTTT
CDR3 protein: CASRYREGTDTQYF

J gene: TRBJ1-6
D gene: NA
V gene: TRBV19
clone size: NA
CDR3 DNA: TGTGCCAGTAGTATATCCCTACAGGGTTCACCCCTCCACTTT
CDR3 protein: CASSISLQGSPLHF

J gene: TRBJ1-3
D gene: NA
V gene: TRBV28
clone size: NA
CDR3 DNA: TGTGCCAGCAGTTTACTTTCCGGGAGTGGAAACACCATATATTTT
CDR3 protein: CASSLLSGSGNTIYF

J gene: TRBJ1-5
D gene: NA
V gene: TRBV2
clone size: NA
CDR3 DNA: TGTGCCAGCAACTCTTACAGTTATCAGCCCCAGCATTTT
CDR3 protein: CASNSYSYQPQHF

J gene: TRBJ1-5
D gene: NA
V gene: TRBV5-8
clone size: NA
CDR3 DNA: TGTGCCAGCTTCCGTTGGGGGCACTACAACCCTCAGCCCCAGCATTTT
CDR3 protein: CASFRWGHYNPQPQHF

J gene: TRBJ2-2
D gene: TRBD2
V gene: TRBV5-4
clone size: NA
CDR3 DNA: TGTGCCAGCAGCCGGACTAGTACCGGGGAGCTGTTTTTT
CDR3 protein: CASSRTSTGELFF

J gene: TRBJ2-2
D gene: NA
V gene: TRBV20-1
clone size: NA
CDR3 DNA: TGCAGTGCTGGTGTGGGGCCCACCGGGGAGCTGTTTTTT
CDR3 protein: CSAGVGPTGELFF

J gene: TRBJ1-2
D gene: TRBD1
V gene: TRBV25-1
clone size: NA
CDR3 DNA: TGTGCCAGCAGTGCGGGGACAGGATTTGGGGGCTACACCTTC
CDR3 protein: CASSAGTGFGGYTF

J gene: TRBJ2-4
D gene: TRBD2
V gene: TRBV23-1
clone size: NA
CDR3 DNA: TGCGCCACCGCCGGGAGGGGTCTAACCAAAAACATTCAGTACTTC
CDR3 protein: CATAGRGLTKNIQYF

J gene: TRBJ1-1
D gene: NA
V gene: TRBV7-2
clone size: once
CDR3 DNA: TGTGCCAGCACCCAGGGGACGGGGATCACTGAAGCTTTCTTT
CDR3 protein: CASTQGTGITEAFF

J gene: TRBJ2-3
D gene: NA
V gene: TRBV5-4
clone size: few
CDR3 DNA: TGTGCCAGCAGCCCCCATGAGTTCACAGATACGCAGTATTTT
CDR3 protein: CASSPHEFTDTQYF

J gene: TRBJ2-1
D gene: TRBD1
V gene: TRBV9
clone size: NA
CDR3 DNA: TGTGCCAGCAGCGCCGGGACAGGGGCCTACAATGAGCAGTTCTTC
CDR3 protein: CASSAGTGAYNEQFF

J gene: TRBJ2-1
D gene: NA
V gene: TRBV12-2
clone size: NA
CDR3 DNA: TGTGCAAGTCGCTCGGGTACCGGGACAGGAATTTTTCTAACCTACAATGAGCAGTTCTTC
CDR3 protein: CASRSGTGTGIFLTYNEQFF

J gene: TRBJ2-5
D gene: NA
V gene: TRBV2
clone size: NA
CDR3 DNA: TGTGCCAGCAACCGCGTCGAGACCCAGTACTTC
CDR3 protein: CASNRVETQYF

J gene: TRBJ2-7
D gene: NA
V gene: TRBV7-2
clone size: NA
CDR3 DNA: TGTGCCAGCACCCATGGCAGGGGCCACGAGCAGTACTTC
CDR3 protein: CASTHGRGHEQYF

J gene: TRBJ1-4
D gene: TRBD1
V gene: TRBV5-4
clone size: NA
CDR3 DNA: TGTGCCAGCAGCGTAACAGGGGAGTCTAATGAAAAACTGTTTTTT
CDR3 protein: CASSVTGESNEKLFF

J gene: TRBJ1-5
D gene: TRBD1
V gene: TRBV28
clone size: NA
CDR3 DNA: TGTGCCAGCAGTGTCCGGGACAGGTTGAATCAGCCCCAGCATTTT
CDR3 protein: CASSVRDRLNQPQHF

J gene: TRBJ1-2
D gene: TRBD1
V gene: TRBV4-2
clone size: NA
CDR3 DNA: TGTGCCAGCAGCCCAACCTCGGGACAGGGGCCAATCTATGGCTACACCTTC
CDR3 protein: CASSPTSGQGPIYGYTF

J gene: TRBJ1-5
D gene: NA
V gene: TRBV28
clone size: NA
CDR3 DNA: TGTGCCAGCAGTTTTCGCGGGGATTATCAGCCCCAGCATTTT
CDR3 protein: CASSFRGDYQPQHF

J gene: TRBJ1-5
D gene: NA
V gene: TRBV6-5
clone size: NA
CDR3 DNA: TGTGCCAGCAGTTACTCTCCAAATCAGCCCCAGCATTTT
CDR3 protein: CASSYSPNQPQHF

J gene: TRBJ1-2
D gene: NA
V gene: TRBV5-5
clone size: NA
CDR3 DNA: TGTGCCAGCAGCCCGGGTAGGGGCTACACCTTC
CDR3 protein: CASSPGRGYTF

J gene: TRBJ2-1
D gene: TRBD2
V gene: TRBV4-2
clone size: NA
CDR3 DNA: TGTGCCAGCAGCCAAGTGTCTAGCGGGGGCTACAATGAGCAGTTCTTC
CDR3 protein: CASSQVSSGGYNEQFF

J gene: TRBJ1-1
D gene: TRBD1
V gene: TRBV3-1/TRBV3-2
clone size: NA
CDR3 DNA: TGTGCCAGCAGCCTTCCAGGGGGAAGCACTGAAGCTTTCTTT
CDR3 protein: CASSLPGGSTEAFF